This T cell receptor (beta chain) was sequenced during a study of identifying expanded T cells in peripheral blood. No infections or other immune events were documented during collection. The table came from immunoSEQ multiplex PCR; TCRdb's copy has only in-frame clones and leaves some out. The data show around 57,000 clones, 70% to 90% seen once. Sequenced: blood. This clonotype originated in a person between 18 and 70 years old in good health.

CDR3 residues: CASSTDRGDQETQYF. CDR3 nucleotide sequence: TGTGCCAGCAGCACGGACAGGGGAGATCAAGAGACCCAGTACTTC. The chain is built from TRBV13 and TRBJ2-5; 9 bases are shared with TRBD1. CDR1 is PRHDT and CDR2 is FYEKMQ in the germline V gene (reference sequence). V trimming: 5 bases; J trimming: 2 bases; junction bases outside the gene matches: 6. The CDR3 is made up of 15 amino acids.